These T cell receptor beta chains were read from a single sample in a study of blood T cell repertoires in COVID-19. Sequenced by immunoSEQ multiplex PCR; TCRdb stores in-frame clones only, minus some. The table shows a few hundred thousand clones, with nearly 90% occurring only once. The sequenced sample was PBMCs or T cells enriched from blood (not recorded which). The receptors shown here come from a woman aged 45-60 years who had been exposed to COVID-19. Each CDR3 is given with its conserved first and last residue. A D gene is named only where the DNA matches it firmly. A clone size is listed for some rows: how often the clone was seen (once, few, many), or a class if it is expanded.

CDR3 length	clone size	J gene	D gene	V gene	CDR3 DNA	CDR3 protein
14	.	TRBJ2-2	.	TRBV3-1/TRBV3-2	TGTGCCAGCAGTACTAGGTGGGGCACCGGGGAGCTGTTTTTT	CASSTRWGTGELFF
18	.	TRBJ2-3	TRBD2	TRBV4-1	TGCGCCAGCAGCCAGAAAGTGGGACTAGCGGGGGGGCCAGTTACGCAGTATTTT	CASSQKVGLAGGPVTQYF
15	once	TRBJ1-2	.	TRBV27	TGTGCCAGCAGGTCCCTGGCCCGGGACACTGATGGCTACACCTTC	CASRSLARDTDGYTF
13	.	TRBJ2-2	.	TRBV7-8	TGTGCCAGCAGACAAGGCCCGGGCGGGGAGCTGTTTTTT	CASRQGPGGELFF
16	.	TRBJ1-1	.	TRBV3-1/TRBV3-2	TGTGCCAGCAGCCAGGCTAGCCGGCGGTCGAACACTGAAGCTTTCTTT	CASSQASRRSNTEAFF
19	.	TRBJ1-4	.	TRBV3-1/TRBV3-2	TGTGCCAGCAGCCAAGAACGTTTCGCCGGGTGGGCAACTAATGAAAAACTGTTTTTT	CASSQERFAGWATNEKLFF
16	.	TRBJ2-1	TRBD2	TRBV28	TGTGCCAGCAGTCATCTCCCGCCGGGGGGGAACAATGAGCAGTTCTTC	CASSHLPPGGNNEQFF
11	.	TRBJ2-7	.	TRBV5-1	TGCGCCAGCAGACAGGACAAGGAGCAGTACTTC	CASRQDKEQYF
15	.	TRBJ1-2	.	TRBV3-1/TRBV3-2	TGTGCCAGCAGCCCCTGGAGGGATGGTAACTATGGCTACACCTTC	CASSPWRDGNYGYTF
14	.	TRBJ1-2	TRBD1	TRBV3-1/TRBV3-2	TGTGCCAGCAGCCAGTTGACAGGGGGTACTGGCTACACCTTC	CASSQLTGGTGYTF
16	.	TRBJ2-7	TRBD2	TRBV28	TGTGCCAGCATCAGTGTGGCGCGGGGGGGCTCCGGGGAGCAGTACTTC	CASISVARGGSGEQYF
15	.	TRBJ2-7	TRBD1	TRBV7-9	TGTGCCAGCAGCTTAGAGGGGACAGGGGCCTACGAGCAGTACTTC	CASSLEGTGAYEQYF
17	.	TRBJ1-5	.	TRBV19	TGTGCCAGTAGTCCCAGAGGGAGGGGCCAAGCTAATCAGCCCCAGCATTTT	CASSPRGRGQANQPQHF
13	.	TRBJ2-1	.	TRBV5-6	TGTGCCAGCAGCTTGGAACACCTTGATGAGCAGTTCTTC	CASSLEHLDEQFF
17	.	TRBJ2-5	.	TRBV27	TGTGCCAGCAGTTTATCGTTTTTGAACCGGGGGTCGGAGACCCAGTACTTC	CASSLSFLNRGSETQYF
14	once	TRBJ1-2	.	TRBV18	TGTGCCAGCTCACCTCAGGTCGATAACTATGGCTACACCTTC	CASSPQVDNYGYTF
15	.	TRBJ1-2	.	TRBV6-1	TGTGCCAGCAGTGAAGCGCAGCGGGGGGCCTATGGCTACACCTTC	CASSEAQRGAYGYTF
17	.	TRBJ1-2	.	TRBV7-2	TGTGCCAGCAGCTTAGGGTTATGGACAGAGAAAAGTTATGGCTACACCTTC	CASSLGLWTEKSYGYTF
10	.	TRBJ2-1	.	TRBV30	TGTGCCTGGAGTGAACGGGAGCAGTTCTTC	CAWSEREQFF
14	.	TRBJ2-3	TRBD2	TRBV7-2	TGTGCCAGCAGCCAGACTAGCGCGACAGATACGCAGTATTTT	CASSQTSATDTQYF
19	.	TRBJ1-6	.	TRBV30	TGTGCCTGGAGTTTGTCGTTTTCCAGGGGTACCGCCGGTAGTTCACCCCTCCACTTT	CAWSLSFSRGTAGSSPLHF
16	.	TRBJ2-3	TRBD2	TRBV3-1/TRBV3-2	TGTGCCAGCACCAACGTGCGACTAGCGGGGGAGCAAACGCAGTATTTT	CASTNVRLAGEQTQYF
13	.	TRBJ2-5	TRBD2	TRBV2	TGTGCCAGCAGCGCGGGACTAGGCGAGACCCAGTACTTC	CASSAGLGETQYF
14	.	TRBJ1-5	.	TRBV18	TGTGCCAGCTCACCTGGGGCCGCTTACCAGCCCCAGCATTTT	CASSPGAAYQPQHF
13	.	TRBJ2-1	.	TRBV2	TGTGCCAGCATCGCGGACAGCTACAATGAGCAGTTCTTC	CASIADSYNEQFF
13	.	TRBJ1-4	.	TRBV28	TGTGCCAGCAGGTATAGAGTGAGGGAAAAACTGTTTTTT	CASRYRVREKLFF
16	.	TRBJ1-5	.	TRBV4-2	TGTGCCAGCAGCCAGGAGTTACAGGGATATCATCAGCCCCAGCATTTT	CASSQELQGYHQPQHF
12	few	TRBJ1-1	.	TRBV28	TGTGCCAGCCAAGGACAGACCACTGAAGCTTTCTTT	CASQGQTTEAFF
14	.	TRBJ2-3	.	TRBV11-3	TGTGCCAGCAGCTTAGGCGGTAGCACAGATACGCAGTATTTT	CASSLGGSTDTQYF
16	.	TRBJ2-3	.	TRBV6-5	.	CASSYGDFRGPDTQYF
14	.	TRBJ2-3	TRBD2	TRBV2	TGTGCCAGCGGGGGACTAGCGCTCCGAGATACGCAGTATTTT	CASGGLALRDTQYF
13	.	TRBJ1-2	.	TRBV7-8	TGTGCCAGCAGCCTTCAGGGGCTTGCTGGCTACACCTTC	CASSLQGLAGYTF